The 27 T cell receptor beta chains below were found in one sample sequenced in a study of blood T cell repertoires in COVID-19. Profiled with immunoSEQ multiplex PCR; TCRdb holds only in-frame clones, not every one. The data contain about 220,000 clones, 83% of them singletons. Sequenced sample: PBMCs or T cells enriched from blood (not recorded which). These receptors came from a middle-aged woman who had been exposed to COVID-19.

The rearrangement uses TRBV2 and TRBJ1-2, with D possibly TRBD1 on 6 matching bases. The CDR3 is 13 amino acids. With 4 bases removed from V and 6 bases from J, the gap between germline ends came to 12 bases. Germline V gene lookup returns CDR1 SNHLY and CDR2 FYNNEI. CDR3 loop: CASSAGAGDGYTF. In DNA form, the CDR3 reads TGTGCCAGCAGTGCAGGGGCAGGGGATGGCTACACCTTC.

The V call is TRBV19, the J call TRBJ2-7; 9 bases line up with TRBD1. V gave up 6 bases and J gave up 4 bases; unmatched junction bases: 10. This CDR3 has 15 residues. Germline V gene lookup returns CDR1 LNHDA and CDR2 SQIVND (reference sequence). In DNA form, the CDR3 reads TGTGCCAGTAGCGCCCGGGACAGGGCGTCGTACGAGCAGTACTTC. This gives the protein CASSARDRASYEQYF. The full variable domain, rest sourced from reference TRBV19 and TRBJ2-7, is DGGITQSPKYLFRKEGQNVTLSCEQNLNHDAMYWYRQDPGQGLRLIYYSQIVNDFQKGDIAEGYSVSREKKESFPLTVTSAQKNPTAFYLCASSARDRASYEQYFGPGTRLTVT.

The chain recombines TRBV7-2 with TRBJ2-5; D might be TRBD2 (6 bases). This CDR3 has 15 residues. V lost 5 bases and J lost 3, with 16 bases in between. Per germline, CDR1 SGHTA and CDR2 FQGNSA. The CDR3 region is CASSPGVAVEETQYF. In DNA, the CDR3 is TGTGCCAGCAGCCCGGGGGTAGCGGTCGAAGAGACCCAGTACTTC.

This sequence joins TRBV5-4 and TRBJ2-7; TRBD2 is a possible D gene (7 bases). The CDR3 spans 13 residues. Germline CDR1 is SGHNT and CDR2 is YYREEE (reference sequence). Trimming cost V 4 bases and J 3 bases, with 11 bases left between them. CDR3: CASSPGGRYEQYF. The CDR3, as DNA: TGTGCCAGCAGCCCCGGGGGGCGCTACGAGCAGTACTTC.

The rearrangement uses TRBV5-5 and TRBJ1-4; 8 bases match TRBD1. Germline values: CDR1 SGHKS, CDR2 YYEKEE (reference sequence). The J segment lost 8 bases and the V segment lost 4 bases, leaving 7 bases of the junction unmatched. This CDR3 is built from 14 residues. The CDR3 region is CASSQDRVREKLFF. CDR3 DNA: TGTGCCAGCAGCCAGGACAGGGTCAGGGAAAAACTGTTTTTT. Drawing the rest from reference TRBV5-5 and TRBJ1-4, the complete variable domain is DAGVTQSPTHLIKTRGQQVTLRCSPISGHKSVSWYQQVLGQGPQFIFQYYEKEERGRGNFPDRFSARQFPNYSSELNVNALLLGDSALYLCASSQDRVREKLFFGSGTQLSVL.

This clone was seen more than once but under ten times. The rearrangement links TRBV4-2 to TRBJ1-1, with 7 positions matching TRBD1. The CDR3 loop spans 16 amino acids. The trim removed 4 bases at V and 0 bases at J, leaving 8 bases unmatched. Looked up from germline, CDR1 is LGHNA and CDR2 is YNFKEQ. CDR3 DNA: TGTGCCAGCAGCCCGCGACAGGGAAGGATGAACACTGAAGCTTTCTTT. Residues: CASSPRQGRMNTEAFF.

This clone was counted once. The chain employs TRBV7-3 and TRBJ1-2, with 10 bases identical to TRBD1. The trim removed 8 bases at V and 4 bases at J, leaving 7 bases unmatched. Germline loops: CDR1 SGHTA, CDR2 FQGTGA. This CDR3 has 14 residues. The CDR3 is CASSTGGAGYGYTF. As DNA, the CDR3 is TGTGCCAGCTCGACAGGGGGCGCCGGCTATGGCTACACCTTC.

The CDR3 sequence is CASSWGTGNTGELFF. CDR3 nucleotide sequence: TGTGCCAGCAGTTGGGGGACAGGGAACACCGGGGAGCTGTTTTTT. The chain employs TRBV2 and TRBJ2-2; 8 bases agree with TRBD1. This CDR3 has 15 amino acids. Germline lookup yields CDR1 SNHLY and CDR2 FYNNEI. Unmatched junction bases numbered 3, after V lost 5 bases and J lost 1 base. Filled out from reference TRBV2 and TRBJ2-2, the complete variable domain reads EPEVTQTPSHQVTQMGQEVILRCVPISNHLYFYWYRQILGQKVEFLVSFYNNEISEKSEIFDDQFSVERPDGSNFTLKIRSTKLEDSAMYFCASSWGTGNTGELFFGEGSRLTVL.

The chain has TRBV2 and TRBJ1-2; 7 bases fit TRBD1. V dropped 6 bases and J dropped 1; count of bases not matched to a gene: 2. From germline, CDR1 is SNHLY and CDR2 FYNNEI. CDR3 length: 13 residues. CDR3 DNA sequence: TGTGCCAGCAGAGGGGACAGTAACTATGGCTACACCTTC. It is translated as CASRGDSNYGYTF.

CDR3: CASALAWDTEAFF. The CDR3 DNA is TGTGCCAGTGCCTTAGCGTGGGACACTGAAGCTTTCTTT. V usage is TRBV19 and J usage is TRBJ1-1; D is unclear. The V end was cut by 8 bases, the J end by 3 bases, with 13 bases between. The CDR3 sequence is 13 residues long. Germline CDR1 LNHDA, CDR2 SQIVND (reference sequence).

This rearrangement joins TRBV29-1 to TRBJ2-1, with TRBD1 as a possible D gene (7 bases). The V gene lost 8 bases and the J gene lost 9 bases, with 14 bases spanning the gap. The CDR3 extends over 11 amino acids. Germline V gene sequence: CDR1 SQVTM, CDR2 ANQGSEA. The chain's CDR3 is CSSWGDSEQFF. The CDR3, as DNA: TGCAGCAGTTGGGGGGACAGTGAGCAGTTCTTC.

The CDR3 spells CSAEDRGSYEQYF. Written as DNA, the CDR3 is TGCAGCGCCGAGGACAGGGGATCCTACGAGCAGTACTTC. The rearrangement uses TRBV29-1 and TRBJ2-7, with TRBD1 matching over 9 bases. Trimming at V came to 7 bases and at J to 1 base, leaving 5 bases not matched to a gene. The CDR3 extends over 13 amino acids. Per germline, CDR1 SQVTM and CDR2 ANQGSEA.

V gene TRBV21-1 combines with J gene TRBJ2-3; the table's D call, TRBD1, was not checked against the DNA. TRBV21-1 is recorded as a pseudogene. This CDR3 spans 16 amino acids. The CDR3 protein is CASRPDSKGSTDTQYF. CDR3 DNA sequence: TGTGCCAGCAGACCCGACAGTAAGGGGAGCACAGATACGCAGTATTTT.

The CDR3 DNA is TGTGCCAGCACCCTAAGGGAGGGAAACACTGAAGCTTTCTTT. Translation gives CASTLREGNTEAFF. The chain employs TRBV2 and TRBJ1-1, with D uncertain. Germline V CDR1 and CDR2: SNHLY, FYNNEI. CDR3 length: 14 amino acids. Trimming left V 7 bases short and J 2 bases short, with 14 bases between.

This clone was counted only a few times. Different DNA sequences within this sample yield the same CDR3. V and J are TRBV7-2 and TRBJ2-3, with 8 bases fitting TRBD1. Germline CDR1 SGHTA, CDR2 FQGNSA. This CDR3 has 16 amino acids. After removal of 1 base from V and 1 base from J, the junction contained 4 bases not matched to a gene. The CDR3 DNA follows: TGTGCCAGCAGCTTAGGCCCGGGACAGGGCACAGATACGCAGTATTTT. Translation: CASSLGPGQGTDTQYF.

The chain has TRBV5-4 and TRBJ2-1; 11 positions match TRBD2. Unmatched junction bases numbered 3, after V lost 0 bases and J lost 4 bases. The CDR3 runs to 16 residues. CDR1 is SGHNT, CDR2 YYREEE, per germline (reference sequence). Here the CDR3 reads CASSLVASGGYNEQFF. The CDR3 nucleotides read TGTGCCAGCAGCTTGGTGGCTAGCGGGGGGTACAATGAGCAGTTCTTC.

The V and J genes are TRBV19 and TRBJ1-2; D gene ambiguous. Germline assignment: CDR1 LNHDA and CDR2 SQIVND (reference sequence). CDR3 length: 15 amino acids. With 2 bases removed from V and 6 bases from J, the gap between germline ends came to 16 bases. The CDR3 sequence: CASSINSVMYDGYTF. The CDR3 DNA follows: TGTGCCAGTAGTATAAATAGTGTGATGTACGATGGCTACACCTTC.

The CDR3 sequence: CASSIQGPGNQPQHF. For the CDR3, the DNA is TGTGCCAGCAGCATACAGGGGCCGGGCAATCAGCCCCAGCATTTT. The chain couples TRBV7-2 to TRBJ1-5; 7 bases agree with TRBD1. Germline CDR1 SGHTA, CDR2 FQGNSA. The CDR3 loop spans 15 amino acids. Trimming cost V 5 bases and J 2 bases; bases outside gene matches: 6.

The V call is TRBV28, the J call TRBJ2-5; 9 bases line up with TRBD2. The CDR3 loop spans 14 amino acids. Germline V gives CDR1 MDHEN, CDR2 SYDVKM. V shed 10 bases, J shed 8 bases, and the junction held 14 bases outside the gene matches. CDR3 sequence: CAITKPGLAGTQYF. The CDR3 DNA reads TGTGCCATCACCAAACCGGGACTAGCAGGAACCCAGTACTTC.

This chain links TRBV5-1 with TRBJ2-3; 9 nucleotides line up with TRBD1. The V segment lost 0 bases and the J segment 4 bases; nucleotides outside the gene matches: 6. The CDR3 is 16 amino acids. Germline V gene data show CDR1 as SGHRS and CDR2 as YFSETQ. CDR3 nucleotides: TGCGCCAGCAGCTTGGTTCCGACAGGGGGACCAGATACGCAGTATTTT. As protein: CASSLVPTGGPDTQYF.

The chain combines TRBV5-6 with TRBJ1-3, with D possibly TRBD1 on 6 matching bases. The CDR3 runs to 13 residues. V lost 4 bases to trimming and J lost 5 bases, with 10 bases between them. Looked up from germline, CDR1 is SGHDT and CDR2 is YYEEEE. The CDR3, as DNA: TGTGCCAGCAGCATCCGGGACAGAAACACCATATATTTT. This gives the protein CASSIRDRNTIYF.

The rearrangement uses TRBV7-9 and TRBJ1-4; TRBD1 is a possible D gene (5 bases). Germline CDR1 reads SEHNR; CDR2 reads FQNEAQ (reference sequence). V shed 4 bases and J shed 2 bases, with 23 bases lying between them. This CDR3 region has 19 residues. CDR3 residues: CASSSLLFREVWTNEKLFF. For the CDR3, the DNA is TGTGCCAGCAGCTCCTTGTTATTCAGGGAAGTATGGACTAATGAAAAACTGTTTTTT.

The chain carries TRBV5-6 and TRBJ2-7; 7 bases map to TRBD2. V shed 4 bases and J 3 bases; nucleotides not matched to a gene: 16. The germline V gene has CDR1 SGHDT and CDR2 YYEEEE. There are 17 residues in the CDR3. The CDR3 reads CASSNRGSGPSIYEQYF. The CDR3 nucleotides are TGTGCCAGCAGCAATAGGGGTAGCGGGCCTTCCATCTACGAGCAGTACTTC.

This clone was detected only a few times. The V and J genes are TRBV6-4 and TRBJ2-1; TRBD1 matches 8 bases. The V segment lost 6 bases and the J segment 4 bases; nucleotides outside the gene matches: 14. The CDR3 sequence is 17 residues long. The germline V gene has CDR1 MRHNA and CDR2 SNTAGT. CDR3 loop: CASSPERGQEGYNEQFF. CDR3 sequence (DNA): TGTGCCAGCAGCCCGGAAAGGGGACAGGAGGGATACAATGAGCAGTTCTTC.

The rearrangement uses TRBV7-9 and TRBJ2-5; 8 nucleotides line up with TRBD1. This CDR3 has 15 residues. Germline values: CDR1 SEHNR, CDR2 FQNEAQ (reference sequence). Trimming took 3 bases from V and 3 from J; bases not matched to a gene: 6. CDR3 sequence (DNA): TGTGCCAGCAGCTTTACACAGGGGGTAAAAGAGACCCAGTACTTC. It yields the protein CASSFTQGVKETQYF.

V and J are TRBV27 and TRBJ2-7; TRBD1 matches at 9 bases. V was pared by 8 bases and J by 4 bases, with 6 bases of the junction left unmatched. The CDR3 has 13 amino acids. Germline CDR1 MNHEY, CDR2 SMNVEV (reference sequence). CDR3 nucleotides: TGTGCCAGCGGGGGACAGGGAGAGTACGAGCAGTACTTC. Its protein is CASGGQGEYEQYF.

This clone was detected only a few times. This rearrangement joins TRBV5-1 to TRBJ2-2; D is perhaps TRBD2 (5 bases). V was pared by 0 bases and J by 4 bases, with 13 bases between. This CDR3 has 16 amino acids. Germline loops: CDR1 SGHRS, CDR2 YFSETQ. The CDR3 coding sequence is TGCGCCAGCAGCTTGGAACACCACCGGGGCACCGGGGAGCTGTTTTTT. Encoded protein: CASSLEHHRGTGELFF.